Following are 8 T cell receptor beta chains from one sample sequenced in a study of T cell repertoires in cytomegalovirus infection. The antigens of these receptors remain unknown. TCRdb used MiXCR to reprocess the reads, holding one entry per CDR3 protein. The sample has 100,000 to 150,000 distinct CDR3 sequences, roughly a quarter seen once. Input material: PBMCs, sequenced either directly or after in vitro stimulation (not recorded which). Receptor source: a human donor in good health (CMV status not recorded). Some clones in this sample may be carry-over from other donors' samples.

This clonotype was detected many times. The chain links TRBV7-3 to TRBJ2-7; maybe TRBD2 (5 bases). V gave up 4 bases and J gave up 1 base, with 11 bases separating them. Germline V CDR1 and CDR2: SGHTA, FQGTGA. The CDR3 sequence is 14 residues long. The CDR3 DNA reads TGTGCCAGCAGCTCTGTCGGCGGGTCCTACGAGCAGTACTTC. This translates into CASSSVGGSYEQYF.

The CDR3 region is CASSVDWLAGSTELANNEQFF. The CDR3 region has the DNA TGTGCCAGCAGCGTAGACTGGCTAGCGGGATCGACAGAGTTAGCTAACAATGAGCAGTTCTTC. The chain has TRBV9 and TRBJ2-1; 9 bases are a match to TRBD2. Germline V CDR1 and CDR2: SGDLS, YYNGEE. Germline trimming cut 0 bases from V and 5 bases from J; bases unmatched to any gene: 21. This CDR3 has 21 residues.

The genes are TRBV5-1 and TRBJ2-1; TRBD2 matches 9 bases. The ends lost 3 bases at V and 0 bases at J; junction bases unmatched: 13. Germline-derived CDR1 and CDR2 are SGHRS and YFSETQ. This CDR3 spans 19 amino acids. CDR3: CASSSGVLAGARSYNEQFF. Written as DNA, the CDR3 is TGCGCCAGCAGCTCTGGGGTGTTAGCGGGAGCCCGCTCCTACAATGAGCAGTTCTTC.

The rearrangement links TRBV28 to TRBJ1-1; TRBD1 matches at 7 bases. Trimming took 6 bases from V and 2 from J; bases not matched to a gene: 9. The CDR3 covers 15 residues. Germline-derived CDR1 and CDR2 are MDHEN and SYDVKM. The CDR3 spells CASSSLGGYNTEAFF. In DNA, the CDR3 is TGTGCCAGCAGCTCATTAGGGGGCTATAACACTGAAGCTTTCTTT. Drawing the rest from reference TRBV28 and TRBJ1-1, the complete variable domain is DVKVTQSSRYLVKRTGEKVFLECVQDMDHENMFWYRQDPGLGLRLIYFSYDVKMKEKGDIPEGYSVSREKKERFSLILESASTNQTSMYLCASSSLGGYNTEAFFGQGTRLTVV.

This clonotype was observed a few times. The rearrangement uses TRBV6-8 and TRBJ2-1, with no clear D. V gave up 2 bases and J gave up 0 bases, with 14 bases separating them. Germline V gene lookup returns CDR1 MNHGY and CDR2 SAAAGT. This CDR3 has 17 amino acids. The CDR3 is CASSYKIPQSSYNEQFF. CDR3 DNA sequence: TGTGCCAGCAGTTACAAGATTCCCCAGAGCTCCTACAATGAGCAGTTCTTC.

This clonotype was seen many times. The rearrangement links TRBV7-2 to TRBJ1-4; 8 bases map to TRBD1. Trimming removed 4 bases from V and 9 bases from J; junction bases left unmatched: 4. Germline-derived CDR1 and CDR2 are SGHTA and FQGNSA. CDR3 length equals 13 residues. In DNA, the CDR3 is TGTGCCAGCAGCTCCGGACAGGGTCAAAAACTGTTTTTT. It is translated as CASSSGQGQKLFF.

The rearrangement links TRBV28 to TRBJ2-4; 7 bases match TRBD2. V shed 7 bases and J 0 bases; nucleotides not matched to a gene: 12. Germline CDR1 is MDHEN and CDR2 is SYDVKM. The CDR3 has 17 residues. This CDR3 reads CASNAAGSGIAKNIQYF. In DNA, the CDR3 is TGTGCCAGCAACGCTGCCGGGAGCGGGATAGCCAAAAACATTCAGTACTTC.

This clonotype was seen repeatedly, ten times or more. The rearrangement links TRBV7-3 to TRBJ2-2; D remains unclear. V dropped 3 bases and J dropped 7 bases, with 9 bases sitting between them. CDR1 is SGHTA, CDR2 FQGTGA, per germline. The CDR3 spans 13 residues. Here the CDR3 reads CASSFSKVGELFF. CDR3 in DNA: TGTGCCAGCAGCTTTTCTAAGGTCGGGGAGCTGTTTTTT.